These 15 T cell receptor beta chains were all obtained from the same sample, sequenced in a study of cytomegalovirus exposure and HLA in healthy donors. The PCR had 60 Vbeta and 13 Jbeta primers. Clones were read by immunoSEQ multiplex PCR, and TCRdb kept only the in-frame ones, dropping some. The profile shows about 140,000 clones, around 80% of them singletons. The sequenced material came from PBMCs. The receptors come from a man younger than 45 in good health.

This clone was counted only a few times. The chain uses TRBV5-1 and TRBJ2-5; TRBD1 matches at 7 bases. The J call may not be correct, given that the DNA end is closer to TRBJ2-7. This CDR3 has 14 amino acids. Germline V gives CDR1 SGHRS, CDR2 YFSETQ. CDR3 amino acids: CASSLGQGGYEQYF. The DNA of the CDR3 is TGCGCCAGCAGCTTGGGACAGGGCGGCTACGAGCAGTACTTC.

The rearrangement joins TRBV6-1 to TRBJ2-1, with 11 nucleotides matching TRBD2. This CDR3 spans 14 amino acids. Germline CDR1 and CDR2: MNHNS and SASEGT. V was clipped by 6 bases and J by 5 bases; unmatched bases: 3. CDR3 amino acids: CASSLAGGHNEQFF. As DNA, the CDR3 is TGTGCCAGCAGCTTAGCGGGAGGGCACAATGAGCAGTTCTTC.

The CDR3 nucleotides are TGTGCCAGCAGTCTGCGCGGGAGTATAAGCACAGATACGCAGTATTTT. Its protein product is CASSLRGSISTDTQYF. The genes are TRBV27 and TRBJ2-3, with 7 bases matching TRBD2. V lost 5 bases to trimming and J lost 0 bases; unmatched junction nucleotides: 8. The CDR3 extends over 16 amino acids. The germline CDR1 and CDR2 sequences are MNHEY and SMNVEV (reference sequence).

The chain combines TRBV29-1 with TRBJ1-4, with D possibly TRBD1 on 5 matching bases. The germline gives CDR1 SQVTM, CDR2 ANQGSEA. The CDR3 totals 13 residues. V lost 6 bases and J 7 bases, leaving 15 bases between the germline ends. CDR3 DNA sequence: TGCAGCGTGGGAGGGGTCAGTGGTGAAAAACTGTTTTTT. It is translated as CSVGGVSGEKLFF. The full variable domain, with the rest looked up from reference TRBV29-1 and TRBJ1-4, is SAVISQKPSRDICQRGTSLTIQCQVDSQVTMMFWYRQQPGQSLTLIATANQGSEATYESGFVIDKFPISRPNLTFSTLTVSNMSPEDSSIYLCSVGGVSGEKLFFGSGTQLSVL.

This chain uses TRBV5-6 with TRBJ2-1, with D maybe TRBD1 (6 bases). Germline V gene data show CDR1 as SGHDT and CDR2 as YYEEEE. The V end was cut by 0 bases, the J end by 2 bases, with 9 bases between. The CDR3 covers 15 residues. This CDR3 reads CASSLEDRTYNEQFF. DNA of the CDR3: TGTGCCAGCAGCTTGGAGGACAGAACCTACAATGAGCAGTTCTTC.

The chain combines TRBV28 with TRBJ1-5; a weak D match, TRBD1 (6 bases). Germline lookup yields CDR1 MDHEN and CDR2 SYDVKM. V dropped 6 bases and J dropped 4 bases, with 13 bases sitting between them. The CDR3 has 14 residues. The chain's CDR3 is CASRAGQPNQPQHF. The CDR3 DNA sequence: TGTGCCAGCAGAGCTGGACAGCCAAATCAGCCCCAGCATTTT.

The J gene is TRBJ2-2, the V gene TRBV21-1; the D call TRBD2 from the table was never checked on the DNA. TRBV21-1 is described as a pseudogene. The CDR3 is 16 residues long. The CDR3 DNA reads TGTGCCAGCAGCAATCCGGGAGCCCTGGGAACCGGGGAGCTGTTTTTT. Residues: CASSNPGALGTGELFF.

DNA of the CDR3: TGTGCCAGCAGTTTATTCGGGTGGACAGGGTGGGATCAGCCCCAGCATTTT. Protein sequence: CASSLFGWTGWDQPQHF. The chain combines TRBV27 with TRBJ1-5; TRBD1 matches at 8 bases. The ends lost 1 base at V and 5 bases at J; junction bases unmatched: 10. The germline CDR1 and CDR2 sequences are MNHEY and SMNVEV (reference sequence). The CDR3 covers 17 residues.

The chain uses TRBV7-8 and TRBJ2-7, with 10 nucleotides matching TRBD1. Germline trimming cut 5 bases from V and 3 bases from J; bases unmatched to any gene: 7. The CDR3 runs to 15 residues. Germline V CDR1 and CDR2: SGHVS, FQNEAQ. The CDR3 region has the DNA TGTGCCAGCAGCACACCTCGGGACAGGGGCTACGAGCAGTACTTC. This sequence encodes CASSTPRDRGYEQYF.

The J gene is TRBJ1-5, the V gene TRBV4-1, with D unresolved. CDR3 length: 14 amino acids. The germline V gene encodes CDR1 MGHRA and CDR2 YSYEKL. V lost 0 bases and J 7 bases, leaving 10 bases between the germline ends. CDR3 DNA: TGCGCCAGCAGCCAAGATTTCGGGAACCAGCCCCAGCATTTT. Protein: CASSQDFGNQPQHF.

J is TRBJ1-3 and V is TRBV11-3, with TRBD1 matching 8 bases. The CDR3 loop spans 17 amino acids. Germline-derived CDR1 and CDR2 are SGHNT and YENEEA. Losses at the gene ends were 4 bases for V and 0 bases for J; bases not matched to a gene: 8. The CDR3 region is CASSSYGQGASGNTIYF. The CDR3 DNA reads as TGTGCCAGCAGCTCCTACGGACAGGGAGCCTCTGGAAACACCATATATTTT. The full variable domain, in which reference TRBV11-3 and TRBJ1-3 provide the parts outside the CDR3, is EAGVVQSPRYKIIEKKQPVAFWCNPISGHNTLYWYLQNLGQGPELLIRYENEEAVDDSQLPKDRFSAERLKGVDSTLKIQPAELGDSAVYLCASSSYGQGASGNTIYFGEGSWLTVV.

This chain links TRBV7-9 with TRBJ2-7, with 10 bases matching TRBD1. Germline CDR1 is SEHNR and CDR2 is FQNEAQ (reference sequence). The CDR3 length is 15 residues. Germline trimming cut 1 base from V and 7 bases from J; bases unmatched to any gene: 7. The CDR3 DNA sequence: TGTGCCAGCAGCTTAGATGGGACAGGGGAGGAGGAGCAGTACTTC. Protein sequence: CASSLDGTGEEEQYF.

This clone has only a few counts. V and J are TRBV6-1 and TRBJ2-7, with 9 bases fitting TRBD1. The CDR3 spans 12 residues. Germline V gene data show CDR1 as MNHNS and CDR2 as SASEGT. The V segment lost 8 bases and the J segment 3 bases; nucleotides outside the gene matches: 2. The DNA of the CDR3 is TGTGCCAGCGGGACAGGGTACTACGAGCAGTACTTC. Translation gives CASGTGYYEQYF.

This chain's CDR3 is CASRKSLGANTEAFF. CDR3 nucleotide sequence: TGTGCCAGCAGGAAGTCCCTTGGGGCGAACACTGAAGCTTTCTTT. The chain is built from TRBV7-8 and TRBJ1-1, with D possibly being TRBD1 (5 bases). Trimming shortened V by 6 bases and J by 1 base, and 15 bases separated the two germline ends. CDR3 length: 15 amino acids. Germline CDR1 SGHVS, CDR2 FQNEAQ.

The chain is built from TRBV28 and TRBJ1-2, with TRBD1 as a possible D gene (6 bases). The CDR3 extends over 12 amino acids. CDR1 and CDR2 from the germline V gene are MDHEN and SYDVKM. V was shortened by 6 bases and J by 8 bases, with 13 bases between the two germline ends. The CDR3 spells CASSRTAGGYTF. In DNA form, the CDR3 reads TGTGCCAGCAGCCGGACAGCCGGAGGCTACACCTTC.